The T cell receptor beta chain described here comes from a study of regulatory T cells in long-lasting Graves disease. The V end lost 1 base, the J end lost 4 bases, and 4 bases lay between the germline ends. CDR3 length: 12 residues. From germline, CDR1 is SNHLY and CDR2 FYNNEI. Time point in this sample: newly diagnosed GD, antithyroid drugs for less than 3 months. Extracted PBMC RNA gave rise to the TCR library. The sample holds many counts of this clonotype. With iRepertoire HTBI primers and Arm-PCR of CDR3 regions, TCR beta libraries were built. TCRdb reprocessed the multiplex PCR reads with MiXCR, giving one entry per CDR3 protein. This table holds 550,000 to 700,000 distinct CDR3 sequences, roughly 16% found once. These data were also reused for a study on T cells in Graves' hyperthyroidism and ophthalmopathy. That work adds: A 13 V-J model separated ophthalmopathy from stable hyperthyroidism.

This rearrangement joins TRBV2 to TRBJ2-5; D ambiguous. The sequenced sample was peripheral blood mononuclear cells (PBMCs), obtained at new diagnosis, from a patient treated with antithyroid drugs. The sequence was obtained from a man between 18 and 35 years old with Graves disease. The CDR3 DNA sequence: TGTGCCAGCAGTGAAGACAGAGAGACCCAGTACTTC. Its protein product is CASSEDRETQYF. Drawing the rest from reference TRBV2 and TRBJ2-5, the complete variable domain is EPEVTQTPSHQVTQMGQEVILRCVPISNHLYFYWYRQILGQKVEFLVSFYNNEISEKSEIFDDQFSVERPDGSNFTLKIRSTKLEDSAMYFCASSEDRETQYFGPGTRLLVL.